These T cell receptor beta chains were read from a single sample in a study of cytomegalovirus exposure and HLA in healthy donors. This table comes from immunoSEQ multiplex PCR, and its TCRdb copy is limited to in-frame clones, with some not included. Of approximately 100,000 clones in the sample, 60% to 75% are singletons; the top ten hold 1.2%. Sequenced material: PBMCs. The receptors originated from a female donor in good health and CMV-seronegative. The CDR3 runs from the conserved cysteine through the conserved F or W. Each record gives: V gene, J gene, D gene, clone size, CDR3 DNA, CDR3 protein. The D gene is left open where the match is weak. Not every row has a clone size; where given, it reads once, few, many or a size class.

TRBV6-5	TRBJ1-2	.	medium-sized	TGTGCCAGCAGTTACTCGGCAGACTACTATGGCTACACCTTC	CASSYSADYYGYTF
TRBV2	TRBJ1-1	TRBD1	.	TGTGCCACAAGACAGGGCGGTGGTGAAGCTTTCTTT	CATRQGGGEAFF
TRBV6-1	TRBJ1-2	TRBD1	.	TGTGCCAGCAGTCCGGGACAGTGGAACTATGGCTACACCTTC	CASSPGQWNYGYTF
TRBV18	TRBJ2-6	TRBD1	once	TGTGCCAGCTCACCCTCGAGGACAGGATTCTCTGGGGCCAACGTCCTGACTTTC	CASSPSRTGFSGANVLTF
TRBV5-4	TRBJ2-7	TRBD1	.	TGTGCCAGCAGCTTGAGTGGGACAGGGGGGCAGTACTTC	CASSLSGTGGQYF
TRBV7-9	TRBJ1-5	.	.	TGTTCCAGCAGCTTGTTTGGAGATCAGCCCCAGCATTTT	CSSSLFGDQPQHF
TRBV10-1	TRBJ1-4	.	.	TGCGCCAGCACTTGGACAGAAGATAATGAAAAACTGTTTTTT	CASTWTEDNEKLFF
TRBV7-9	TRBJ1-4	.	few	TGTGCCAGCAGCTTAGATGCGTCTGAACTGTTTTTT	CASSLDASELFF
TRBV28	TRBJ2-3	TRBD2	.	TGTGCCAGCAGCCCGGGGGGGCTTGATACGCAGTATTTT	CASSPGGLDTQYF
TRBV30	TRBJ2-4	TRBD2	.	TGTGCCTGGACGGGAGGCAGCCCCACGTTAAACATTCAGTACTTC	CAWTGGSPTLNIQYF
TRBV27	TRBJ1-1	.	.	TGTGCCAGCAGTTGGGGCCTGAACACTGAAGCTTTCTTT	CASSWGLNTEAFF
TRBV5-4	TRBJ2-1	.	.	TGTGCCAGCAGCCCTACGATAAATGAGCAGTTCTTC	CASSPTINEQFF
TRBV10-3	TRBJ1-4	TRBD1	.	TGTGCCATCAGCACAGGGGGCGGTAATGAAAAACTGTTTTTT	CAISTGGGNEKLFF
TRBV6-5	TRBJ2-1	TRBD2	.	TGTGCCAGCAGTCCCCTAGCGGGAGCCTACAATGAGCAGTTCTTC	CASSPLAGAYNEQFF
TRBV6-5	TRBJ1-1	.	.	TGTGCCAGCAGTTACCCCCGAGCCGGCGCAAGGGGTGAAGCTTTCTTT	CASSYPRAGARGEAFF
TRBV5-4	TRBJ1-1	.	.	TGTGCCAGCAGCCGCGGACAGCCGGTCGACACTGAAGCTTTCTTT	CASSRGQPVDTEAFF
TRBV15	TRBJ2-1	.	.	TGTGCCACCAGCCCTTGGTCTAGCGCCCTTTGGGGGTCCTACAATGAGCAGTTCTTC	CATSPWSSALWGSYNEQFF
TRBV7-8	TRBJ1-2	.	.	TGTGCCAGCAGCCTGCCCGGGGGGCGCCCCACCTTC	CASSLPGGRPTF
TRBV28	TRBJ2-7	TRBD1	once	TGTGCCAGCAGTCCACGCCGGACAGGGGTTGAGCAGTACTTC	CASSPRRTGVEQYF
TRBV5-5	TRBJ2-6	.	.	TGTGCCAGCAGCTTGCCGGGAAGGTCTGGGGCCAACGTCCTGACTTTC	CASSLPGRSGANVLTF
TRBV2	TRBJ2-3	.	.	TGTGCCAGCAGCCGTGGCGGGTCTAGCACAGATACGCAGTATTTT	CASSRGGSSTDTQYF
TRBV7-2	TRBJ2-1	.	.	TGTGCCAGCAGCTTATCCAGGAATGAGCAGTTCTTC	CASSLSRNEQFF
TRBV28	TRBJ2-4	.	.	TGTGCCAGCAGTTTGGCGGGGGCTGTCAAAAACATTCAGTACTTC	CASSLAGAVKNIQYF
TRBV7-7	TRBJ2-5	TRBD2	.	TGTGCTAGCAGCCCAGGGACTAGCGGGGGGTCCCAGTACTTC	CASSPGTSGGSQYF
TRBV28	TRBJ1-1	.	.	TGTGCCAGCAGTTTAAGGGGCGTAGGTACTGAAGCTTTCTTT	CASSLRGVGTEAFF
TRBV2	TRBJ2-1	TRBD1	.	TGTGCCAGCAAACCCCCGGACAGGGACCCGTACAATGAGCAGTTCTTC	CASKPPDRDPYNEQFF
TRBV7-8	TRBJ2-7	TRBD2	.	TGTGCCAGCAGCTTAGGGGGACTAGGCTACGAGCAGTACTTC	CASSLGGLGYEQYF
TRBV10-1	TRBJ2-5	.	.	TGCGCCAGCAGCCTCCGGACCGGCGGGGAAGAGACCCAGTACTTC	CASSLRTGGEETQYF
TRBV23-1	TRBJ1-5	TRBD1	few	TGCGCCAGCAGGCCCCGGGACAGAAGGCGATCATATAGCAATCAGCCCCAGCATTTT	CASRPRDRRRSYSNQPQHF
TRBV5-6	TRBJ2-7	.	.	TGTGCCAGCAGCTCCATTTCACTGTTTGCGGGCGATCTCTACGAGCAGTACTTC	CASSSISLFAGDLYEQYF